This TCR beta chain was sequenced for a study of blood T cell repertoires in COVID-19. Across the whole study: Nucleic acid was either cDNA or gDNA, and it came from T cells, B-cell-depleted T cells, or PBMCs.

How the authors handled the data: It was from reference gene primer amplification that nucleated cell counts were estimated. Some clones are missing from TCRdb's copy, which holds only in-frame ones; the method was immunoSEQ multiplex PCR. That table furnishes V, J and clone size, whereas the DNA furnished D and trimming. The sample shows approximately 99,000 clones, about nine tenths of them seen only once. Trimming removed 8 bases from V and 2 bases from J, with 9 bases in between. Germline CDR1 SGHVS, CDR2 FQNEAQ. The CDR3 has 13 residues. The V call is TRBV7-8, the J call TRBJ2-2; D may be TRBD1 (6 bases). The sequence was collected from a human donor in a cohort sampled during active COVID-19. The material sequenced was peripheral blood. The CDR3 here is CASAGVNTGELFF. The DNA for the CDR3 is TGTGCCAGCGCAGGGGTCAACACCGGGGAGCTGTTTTTT.